These 22 T cell receptor beta chains originate from one sample sequenced in a study of control samples from healthy donors and cancer patients. Measured with immunoSEQ multiplex PCR; TCRdb has only the in-frame clones, and not every one. Its table lists fewer than 250,000 clones. Sequencing used blood. The receptors here all came from a woman in her twenties or thirties in good health.

The V gene is TRBV19, the J gene TRBJ1-2; D unresolved. Germline-derived CDR1 and CDR2 are LNHDA and SQIVND (reference sequence). V lost 0 bases and J 0 bases, leaving 11 bases between the germline ends. This CDR3 comprises 16 residues. CDR3 loop: CASSIDFRPTNYGYTF. The CDR3 DNA reads TGTGCCAGTAGTATAGACTTTAGGCCAACTAACTATGGCTACACCTTC.

The chain recombines TRBV29-1 with TRBJ2-3; D ambiguous. The CDR3 is 12 amino acids. V was pared by 8 bases and J by 3 bases, with 12 bases between. The germline V gene encodes CDR1 SQVTM and CDR2 ANQGSEA. CDR3 in DNA: TGCAGCTTTAGCCCCGAAACAGATACGCAGTATTTT. Translated: CSFSPETDTQYF.

The rearrangement uses TRBV27 and TRBJ2-3, with 13 bases identical to TRBD2. The V gene's germline CDR1 is MNHEY and CDR2 SMNVEV (reference sequence). This CDR3 has 15 residues. Trimming removed 6 bases from V and 5 bases from J; junction bases left unmatched: 5. The CDR3 DNA sequence: TGTGCCAGCAGGGATCGACTAGCGGGGGGAGATACGCAGTATTTT. It translates to CASRDRLAGGDTQYF.

Here the CDR3 reads CASSLVPSLTGPTEAFF. CDR3 bases: TGTGCCAGCAGCTTGGTCCCCTCCTTGACAGGCCCAACTGAAGCTTTCTTT. The chain recombines TRBV5-8 with TRBJ1-1, with D possibly TRBD1 on 6 matching bases. The length of the CDR3 is 17 residues. CDR1 and CDR2 from the germline V gene are SGHTS and YDEGEE. Trimming took off 0 bases at V and 5 bases at J, with 20 bases between the two ends.

The chain employs TRBV4-1 and TRBJ1-1; no clear D. This CDR3 has 16 residues. The germline CDR1 and CDR2 sequences are MGHRA and YSYEKL. Trimming cost V 4 bases and J 4 bases, with 19 bases left between them. The CDR3 region has the DNA TGCGCCAGCAGCCGCTCGGAGCTGCTGGGTATCACTGAAGCTTTCTTT. Its translation is CASSRSELLGITEAFF.

This chain links TRBV7-2 with TRBJ2-1, with 12 bases identical to TRBD2. CDR1 is SGHTA and CDR2 is FQGNSA in the germline V gene. CDR3 length equals 15 residues. Trimming took 2 bases from V and 9 from J; bases not matched to a gene: 5. The CDR3 is CASSLNLAGGSEQFF. Here the CDR3 DNA reads TGTGCCAGCAGCTTAAACCTAGCGGGGGGGAGTGAGCAGTTCTTC. The variable domain in full, completed from reference TRBV7-2 and TRBJ2-1, reads GAGVSQSPSNKVTEKGKDVELRCDPISGHTALYWYRQSLGQGLEFLIYFQGNSAPDKSGLPSDRFSAERTGGSVSTLTIQRTQQEDSAVYLCASSLNLAGGSEQFFGPGTRLTVL.

This chain connects TRBV5-8 to TRBJ2-3; 8 bases line up with TRBD2. Germline values: CDR1 SGHTS, CDR2 YDEGEE. The CDR3 contains 16 residues. V gave up 4 bases and J gave up 6 bases; unmatched junction bases: 13. DNA of the CDR3: TGTGCCAGCAGCAAGGTCGGGACTAGATTTTTCGATACGCAGTATTTT. It is translated as CASSKVGTRFFDTQYF.

The gene calls are TRBV28 and TRBJ1-1, with TRBD1 as a possible D gene (5 bases). This CDR3 contains 14 residues. CDR1 MDHEN and CDR2 SYDVKM come from the germline V gene. V was shortened by 6 bases and J by 7 bases, with 18 bases between the two germline ends. CDR3 sequence reads: CASSSGLGRGEAFF. CDR3 in DNA: TGTGCCAGCAGCTCTGGACTGGGACGGGGTGAAGCTTTCTTT.

The chain joins TRBV6-4 to TRBJ1-1; 10 bases align to TRBD1. This CDR3 is built from 14 residues. The junction had 8 bases not matched to a gene; V was cut back by 7 bases and J by 6 bases. Germline V lookup: CDR1 MRHNA, CDR2 SNTAGT. The CDR3 coding sequence is TGTGCCAGCAACCCGGGACAGGGGAATTCTGAAGCTTTCTTT. This gives the protein CASNPGQGNSEAFF.

This chain links TRBV3-1 (or the pseudogene TRBV3-2) with TRBJ1-1, with 7 nucleotides matching TRBD1. This CDR3 contains 14 residues. The trim removed 3 bases at V and 6 bases at J, leaving 7 bases unmatched. Germline values: CDR1 LGHDT, CDR2 YNNKEL (reference sequence). The CDR3 bases are TGTGCCAGCAGCCAGGGCCCAGGGGGAGCTGAAGCTTTCTTT. Translated, it gives CASSQGPGGAEAFF.

The V and J genes are TRBV7-2 and TRBJ2-4, with 9 bases identical to TRBD1. The CDR3 covers 19 residues. Trimming took 5 bases from V and 9 from J; bases not matched to a gene: 23. Germline CDR1 reads SGHTA; CDR2 reads FQGNSA. The DNA for the CDR3 is TGTGCCAGCAGCATGCCGACATCTCCGGGACAGGGCGTATCGGGCATTCAGTACTTC. As protein: CASSMPTSPGQGVSGIQYF.

The genes are TRBV19 and TRBJ2-3, with TRBD2 identical over 7 bases. Per germline, CDR1 LNHDA and CDR2 SQIVND (reference sequence). CDR3 size: 14 residues. The trim removed 7 bases at V and 0 bases at J, leaving 4 bases unmatched. Written as DNA, the CDR3 is TGTGCCAGTAAAGTGGGACTAAGCACAGATACGCAGTATTTT. Translating it yields CASKVGLSTDTQYF.

The chain has TRBV28 and TRBJ2-3; no clear D gene. V was trimmed by 2 bases and J by 3 bases, leaving 3 bases between them. The germline V gene has CDR1 MDHEN and CDR2 SYDVKM. The CDR3 has 12 amino acids. The CDR3 region has the DNA TGTGCCAGCAGTTTAGGAACAGATACGCAGTATTTT. Its translation: CASSLGTDTQYF.

This chain links TRBV5-4 with TRBJ1-4; 8 bases align to TRBD1. The J segment lost 7 bases and the V segment lost 4 bases, leaving 6 bases of the junction unmatched. CDR3 length equals 14 residues. Germline V gene lookup returns CDR1 SGHNT and CDR2 YYREEE (reference sequence). CDR3 bases: TGTGCCAGCAGCGCGGGACAGGTCCGTGAAAAACTGTTTTTT. Amino acids: CASSAGQVREKLFF.

The rearrangement uses TRBV5-1 and TRBJ2-3; 10 bases align to TRBD2. CDR1 is SGHRS and CDR2 is YFSETQ in the germline V gene. V dropped 0 bases and J dropped 5; count of bases not matched to a gene: 6. The CDR3 is made up of 16 amino acids. Here the CDR3 reads CASSLVLAGGGDTQYF. The CDR3 region has the DNA TGCGCCAGCAGCTTGGTTTTAGCGGGGGGTGGAGATACGCAGTATTTT.

The chain couples TRBV6-4 to TRBJ1-2; D perhaps matches TRBD1 (5 bases). The CDR3 runs 15 residues. The germline V gene has CDR1 MRHNA and CDR2 SNTAGT. Trimming pared 1 base from V and 5 bases from J, leaving 14 bases between. The CDR3 DNA follows: TGTGCCAGCAGTGACTTCGCCGGGGCCGGTTATGGCTACACCTTC. Protein: CASSDFAGAGYGYTF.

This chain links TRBV19 with TRBJ1-3, with a possible D match to TRBD1 (6 bases). The ends were cut back, 6 bases at V and 2 bases at J, with 14 bases in the middle. CDR3 length: 15 amino acids. Germline V gives CDR1 LNHDA, CDR2 SQIVND (reference sequence). This CDR3 is CASRRTVTTGNTIYF. DNA for the CDR3: TGTGCCAGTAGGAGGACAGTCACAACTGGAAACACCATATATTTT.

The genes are TRBV27 and TRBJ1-2; 7 nucleotides align to TRBD1. The CDR3 runs to 13 residues. Germline loops: CDR1 MNHEY, CDR2 SMNVEV (reference sequence). The V and J ends lost 5 bases and 9 bases, in that order; junction bases with no gene match: 9. This CDR3 reads CASSPDRVARYTF. The CDR3 DNA is TGTGCCAGCAGTCCCGACAGGGTCGCTCGCTACACCTTC.

J is TRBJ1-5 and V is TRBV7-9; tentatively, D is TRBD1 (5 bases). Germline-derived CDR1 and CDR2 are SEHNR and FQNEAQ (reference sequence). The V end was cut by 5 bases, the J end by 5 bases, with 16 bases between. The CDR3 spans 15 residues. Here the CDR3 DNA reads TGTGCCAGCAGCCCAGTGGGGGGGTCGGATCAGCCCCAGCATTTT. This translates into CASSPVGGSDQPQHF.

As for this clone: One end of the junction fails to match germline, which may point to a read error. The chain carries TRBV7-7 and TRBJ2-5, with 10 bases lining up with TRBD2. The CDR3 extends over 16 amino acids. Germline V CDR1 and CDR2: SSHAT, FNYEAQ (reference sequence). The CDR3 reads CASSPGLAVYQETQYF. The CDR3 DNA sequence: TGTGCTAGCAGCCCAGGACTAGCGGTGTACCAAGAGACCCAGTACTTC.

The chain carries TRBV7-3 and TRBJ1-2; D is ambiguous. This CDR3 has 14 amino acids. Germline CDR1 reads SGHTA; CDR2 reads FQGTGA. Trimming cost V 5 bases and J 4 bases, with 14 bases left between them. The CDR3: CASSPNPNGYGYTF. The CDR3 region has the DNA TGTGCCAGCAGCCCGAACCCGAATGGCTATGGCTACACCTTC. The full variable domain, with the rest looked up from reference TRBV7-3 and TRBJ1-2, is GAGVSQTPSNKVTEKGKYVELRCDPISGHTALYWYRQSLGQGPEFLIYFQGTGAADDSGLPNDRFFAVRPEGSVSTLKIQRTERGDSAVYLCASSPNPNGYGYTFGSGTRLTVV.

The chain recombines TRBV27 with TRBJ1-2; D unclear. Trimming shortened V by 1 base and J by 8 bases, and 14 bases separated the two germline ends. The CDR3 consists of 14 residues. Germline V gene data show CDR1 as MNHEY and CDR2 as SMNVEV (reference sequence). The CDR3 bases are TGTGCCAGCAGTTTATTAAATGCACCGGACGGCTACACCTTC. It encodes CASSLLNAPDGYTF.